This paragraph reports one T cell receptor (beta chain). Its antigen is not known. In the authors' methods: Patients' Tregs yielded some 56,000 distinct TCRbeta sequences; donors' about 9.6x10^4. Generated by immunoSEQ multiplex PCR, the TCRdb table keeps only in-frame clones and is missing some. The V and J calls and clone size are taken from that table; D and trimming were inferred from the DNA. The table records around 22,000 clones, roughly 91% of them present only once. There are 15 residues in the CDR3. Germline CDR1 reads MNHEY; CDR2 reads SMNVEV (reference sequence). The germline V and J ends were trimmed by 1 base and 2 bases, with 12 bases remaining between them. Regulatory T cells were sorted as CD4+CD25hiCD127low/negative. This specimen comes from a study of B cell selection in AIRE deficiency. General study findings and limits: About a third of healthy-shared Treg TCRbeta sequences appeared in patient Tconv cells.

The sample comprised CD4+CD25+ Tregs sorted from PBMCs. The V call is TRBV27, the J call TRBJ2-7; D may be TRBD2 (6 bases). The TCR was taken from a human donor in good health. The CDR3 bases are TGTGCCAGCAGTTTATTCGGGGAGGACCCCTACGAGCAGTACTTC. This codes for CASSLFGEDPYEQYF.